The text below deals with one TCR beta chain. The antigen is not known. Two lung cancer pathologists independently confirmed each histologic diagnosis. The CDR3 has 14 residues. Germline CDR1 GTSNPN, CDR2 SVGIG (reference sequence). The V and J ends lost 3 bases and 0 bases respectively, with 12 bases between them. This sample stems from a study of immune evolution from preneoplasia to lung adenocarcinoma. Looking at the study overall: HLA loss of heterozygosity: less than 9% AIS, about 15% MIA, around 35% ADC, none AAH.

Study observations and caveats: Compared with EGFR-mutant or double wild-type lesions, KRAS-mutant nodules were more clonal.

Here immunoSEQ multiplex PCR was the method, and the copy in TCRdb shows in-frame clones only, minus some. The table lists about 21,000 clones, about 80% of them singletons. The chain uses TRBV30 and TRBJ2-7; D may be TRBD1 (6 bases). Sequencing was performed on FFPE invasive lung adenocarcinoma tissue. The source of this sequence is a person aged 60 to 70 with lung adenocarcinoma. CDR3 sequence (DNA): TGTGCCTGGAGCTCCGGACAGAACTCCTACGAGCAGTACTTC. It translates to CAWSSGQNSYEQYF.